The T cell receptor (beta chain) described here comes from a study of cytomegalovirus exposure and HLA in healthy donors. Whole-study findings and limits: Associated with HLA alleles at 0.05 false discovery rate in a later analysis were 16,951 TCR beta sequences. Analysis was performed later, and it showed HLA-associated TCR beta chains to be more clonally expanded than equally common others.

About this clone itself: What it recognizes is unknown.

It was with 60 Vbeta and 13 Jbeta primers that the PCR ran. TCRdb keeps only in-frame clones here, not all; method: immunoSEQ multiplex PCR. The sample holds about 130,000 clones, about four fifths seen once. Sequenced: PBMCs. This TCR was recovered from a man in his late teens or twenties in good health and CMV-seronegative.

The DNA of the CDR3 is TGTGCCACCCGGGGGGAAGGCTACACCTTC. Amino acid sequence: CATRGEGYTF. The gene calls are TRBV25-1 and TRBJ1-2, with D possibly TRBD1 on 5 matching bases. Trimming stripped 10 bases from V and 8 bases from J, with 11 bases between. This CDR3 contains 10 residues. Germline V gives CDR1 MGHDK, CDR2 SYGVNS.